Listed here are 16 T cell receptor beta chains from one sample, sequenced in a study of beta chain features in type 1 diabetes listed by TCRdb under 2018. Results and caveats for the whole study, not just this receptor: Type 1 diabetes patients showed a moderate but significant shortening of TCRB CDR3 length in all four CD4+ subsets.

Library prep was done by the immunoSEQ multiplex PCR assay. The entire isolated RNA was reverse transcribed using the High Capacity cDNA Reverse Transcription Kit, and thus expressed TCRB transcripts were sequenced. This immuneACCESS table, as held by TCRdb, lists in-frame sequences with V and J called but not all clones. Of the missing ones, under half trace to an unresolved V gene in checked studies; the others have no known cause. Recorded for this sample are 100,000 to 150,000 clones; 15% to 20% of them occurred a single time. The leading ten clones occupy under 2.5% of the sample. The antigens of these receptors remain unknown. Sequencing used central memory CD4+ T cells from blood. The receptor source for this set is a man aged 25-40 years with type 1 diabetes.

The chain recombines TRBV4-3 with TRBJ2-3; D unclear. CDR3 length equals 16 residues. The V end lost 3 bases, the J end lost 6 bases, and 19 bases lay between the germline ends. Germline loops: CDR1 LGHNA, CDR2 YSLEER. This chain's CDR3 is CASSQSPVSSRDTQYF. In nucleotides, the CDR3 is TGCGCCAGCAGCCAGTCACCAGTTAGCTCGCGTGATACGCAGTATTTT.

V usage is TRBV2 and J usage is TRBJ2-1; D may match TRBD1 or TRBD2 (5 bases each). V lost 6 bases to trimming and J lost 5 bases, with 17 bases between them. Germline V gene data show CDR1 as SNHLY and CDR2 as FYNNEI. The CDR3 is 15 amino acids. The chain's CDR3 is CASRDHGASNNEQFF. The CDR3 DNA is TGTGCCAGCAGGGACCACGGGGCCAGCAACAATGAGCAGTTCTTC.

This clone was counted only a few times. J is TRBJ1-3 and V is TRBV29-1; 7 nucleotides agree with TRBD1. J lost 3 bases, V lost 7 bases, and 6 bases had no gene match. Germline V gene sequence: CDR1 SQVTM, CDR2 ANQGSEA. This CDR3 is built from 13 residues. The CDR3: CSAQTGSGNTIYF. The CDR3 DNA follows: TGCAGCGCTCAGACAGGGAGTGGAAACACCATATATTTT.

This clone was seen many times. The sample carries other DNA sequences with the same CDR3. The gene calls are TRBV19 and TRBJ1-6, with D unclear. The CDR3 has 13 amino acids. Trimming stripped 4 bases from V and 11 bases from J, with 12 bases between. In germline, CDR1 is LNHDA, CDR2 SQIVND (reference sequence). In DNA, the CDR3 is TGTGCCAGTAGTACGAATCAGGAGGCACCCCTCCACTTT. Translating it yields CASSTNQEAPLHF.

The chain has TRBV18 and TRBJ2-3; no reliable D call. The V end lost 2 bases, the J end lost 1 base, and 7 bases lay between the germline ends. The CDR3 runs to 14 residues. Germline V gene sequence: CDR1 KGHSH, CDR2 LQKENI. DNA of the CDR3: TGTGCCAGCTCACCAACCAGTGGCACAGATACGCAGTATTTT. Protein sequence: CASSPTSGTDTQYF.

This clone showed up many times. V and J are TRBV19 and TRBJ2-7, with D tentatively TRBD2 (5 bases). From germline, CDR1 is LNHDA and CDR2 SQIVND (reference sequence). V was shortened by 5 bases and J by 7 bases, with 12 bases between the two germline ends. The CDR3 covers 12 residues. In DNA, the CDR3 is TGTGCCAGTAGTCCGAGGGAAGGAGAGCAGTACTTC. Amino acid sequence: CASSPREGEQYF.

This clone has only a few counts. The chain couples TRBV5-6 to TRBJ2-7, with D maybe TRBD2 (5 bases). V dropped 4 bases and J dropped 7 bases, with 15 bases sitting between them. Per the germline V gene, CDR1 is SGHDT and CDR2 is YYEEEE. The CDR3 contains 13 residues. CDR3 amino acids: CASSRRGIEEQYF. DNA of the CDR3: TGTGCCAGCAGCAGACGGGGAATCGAGGAGCAGTACTTC.

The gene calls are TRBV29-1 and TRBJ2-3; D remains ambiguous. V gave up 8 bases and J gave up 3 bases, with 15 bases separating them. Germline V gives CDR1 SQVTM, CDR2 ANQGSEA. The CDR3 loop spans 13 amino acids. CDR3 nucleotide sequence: TGCAGCTTTATCCGGATAGGGACAGATACGCAGTATTTT. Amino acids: CSFIRIGTDTQYF.

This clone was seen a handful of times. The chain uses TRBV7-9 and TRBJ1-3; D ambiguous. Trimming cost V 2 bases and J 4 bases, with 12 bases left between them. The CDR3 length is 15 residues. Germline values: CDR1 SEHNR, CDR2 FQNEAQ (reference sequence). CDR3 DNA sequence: TGTGCCAGCAGCTTATCATTGGACGGGGGAAACACCATATATTTT. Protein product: CASSLSLDGGNTIYF.

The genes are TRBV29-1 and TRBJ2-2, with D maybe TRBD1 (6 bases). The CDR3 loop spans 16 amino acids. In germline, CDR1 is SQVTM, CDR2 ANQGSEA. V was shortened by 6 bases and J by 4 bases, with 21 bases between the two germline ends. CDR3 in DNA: TGCAGCGTCAGAACAGGGAACGGGCCCCTCACCGGGGAGCTGTTTTTT. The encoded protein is CSVRTGNGPLTGELFF.

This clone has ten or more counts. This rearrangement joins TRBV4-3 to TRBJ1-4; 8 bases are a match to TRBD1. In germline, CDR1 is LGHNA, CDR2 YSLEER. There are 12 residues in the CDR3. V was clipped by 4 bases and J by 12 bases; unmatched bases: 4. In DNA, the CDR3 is TGCGCCAGCAGCCCGTCACAGGGGGAACTGTTTTTT. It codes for CASSPSQGELFF.

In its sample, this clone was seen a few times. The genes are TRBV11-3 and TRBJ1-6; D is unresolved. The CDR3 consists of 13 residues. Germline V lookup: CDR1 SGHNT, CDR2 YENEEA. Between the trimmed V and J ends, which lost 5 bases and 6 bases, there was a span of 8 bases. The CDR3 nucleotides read TGTGCCAGCAGCAGCCAAGTTAATTCACCCCTCCACTTT. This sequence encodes CASSSQVNSPLHF.

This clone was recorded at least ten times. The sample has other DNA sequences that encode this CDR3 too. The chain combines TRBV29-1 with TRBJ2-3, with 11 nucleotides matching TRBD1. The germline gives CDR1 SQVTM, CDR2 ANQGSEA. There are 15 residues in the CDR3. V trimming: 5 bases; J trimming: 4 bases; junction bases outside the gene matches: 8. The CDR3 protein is CSVLAGTGGADTQYF. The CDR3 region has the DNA TGCAGCGTTCTCGCTGGGACAGGGGGTGCAGATACGCAGTATTTT.

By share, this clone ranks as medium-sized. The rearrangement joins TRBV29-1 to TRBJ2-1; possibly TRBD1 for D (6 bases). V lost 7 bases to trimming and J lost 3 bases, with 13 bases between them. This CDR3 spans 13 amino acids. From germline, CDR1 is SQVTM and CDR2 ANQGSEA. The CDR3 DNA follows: TGCAGCGCCGGGGACAAGCACTACAATGAGCAGTTCTTC. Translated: CSAGDKHYNEQFF.

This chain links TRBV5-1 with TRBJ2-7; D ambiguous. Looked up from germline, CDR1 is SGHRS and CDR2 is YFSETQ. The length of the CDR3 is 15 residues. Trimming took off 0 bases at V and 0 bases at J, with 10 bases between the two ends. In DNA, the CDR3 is TGCGCCAGCAGCTTGGGTCCCAGAGTCTCCTACGAGCAGTACTTC. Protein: CASSLGPRVSYEQYF.

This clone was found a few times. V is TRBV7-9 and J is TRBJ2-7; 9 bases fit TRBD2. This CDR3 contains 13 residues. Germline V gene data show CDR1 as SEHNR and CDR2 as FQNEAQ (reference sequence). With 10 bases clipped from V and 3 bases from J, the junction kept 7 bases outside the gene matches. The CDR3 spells CATESGGNYEQYF. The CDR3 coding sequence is TGTGCCACCGAGAGCGGGGGGAACTACGAGCAGTACTTC.